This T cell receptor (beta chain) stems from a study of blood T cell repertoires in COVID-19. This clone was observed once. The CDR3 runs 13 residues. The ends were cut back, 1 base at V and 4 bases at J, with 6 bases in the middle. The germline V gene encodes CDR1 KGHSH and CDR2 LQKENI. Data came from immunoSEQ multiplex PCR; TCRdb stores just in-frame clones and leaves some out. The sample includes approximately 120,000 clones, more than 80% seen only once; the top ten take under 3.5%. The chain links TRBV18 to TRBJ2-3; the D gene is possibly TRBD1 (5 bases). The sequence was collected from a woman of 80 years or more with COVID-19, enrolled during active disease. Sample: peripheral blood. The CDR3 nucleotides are TGTGCCAGCTCACCACAGGGGTCAGATACGCAGTATTTT. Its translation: CASSPQGSDTQYF. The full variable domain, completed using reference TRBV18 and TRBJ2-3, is NAGVMQNPRHLVRRRGQEARLRCSPMKGHSHVYWYRQLPEEGLKFMVYLQKENIIDESGMPKERFSAEFPKEGPSILRIQQVVRGDSAAYFCASSPQGSDTQYFGPGTRLTVL.